The table lists the clone carrying this T cell receptor beta chain with a count of one. What it binds is unknown. It may be a read error: a sequence one base away is much more abundant. The entry originates in a study of T cell repertoires in cytomegalovirus infection. The overall study: Carrying CMV and the relevant HLA type showed in public TCR beta signatures. Overall study results and limits: Cumulative public TCR beta family frequency identified carriers of CMV plus the relevant HLA. Ex vivo responses were dominated by HLA-C-restricted CMV-specific TCR beta clonotypes.

From the reads, TCRdb called clonotypes with MiXCR, one entry per CDR3 protein. The repertoire has around 100,000 distinct CDR3 sequences, around 10% of them found once; the top ten carry 30% to 40%. The CDR3 runs 15 residues. Germline CDR1 and CDR2: SGHTA and FQGNSA. Trimming pared 0 bases from V and 2 bases from J, leaving 10 bases between. The specimen was PBMCs, sequenced either directly or after in vitro stimulation (not recorded which). This clonotype was obtained from a human donor in good health (CMV status not recorded). Some clones in this sample may be carry-over from other donors' samples. The chain employs TRBV7-2 and TRBJ2-5; D may be TRBD2 (5 bases). CDR3 loop: CASSLAAGEQETQYF. CDR3 sequence (DNA): TGTGCCAGCAGCTTAGCCGCCGGGGAACAAGAGACCCAGTACTTC.